This TCR beta chain was sequenced for a study of cytomegalovirus exposure and HLA in healthy donors. Study at large: Across about 400 genotyped donors, over 70% landed in the Caucasian-associated ancestry cluster. Whole-study results and caveats: Likely technical artifact: a cluster of highly shared sequence variants. Later analysis demonstrated an association between a missense DCLRE1C variant and TCR beta V- and J-gene trimming. Cytomegalovirus-associated status was assigned to 150 or so TCR beta chains.

With 8 bases removed from V and 1 base from J, the gap between germline ends came to 19 bases. There are 16 residues in the CDR3. Looked up from germline, CDR1 is SGHTA and CDR2 is FQGNSA. Regarding this clone: What it recognizes is unknown.

The PCR made use of 60 Vbeta and 13 Jbeta primers. The table came from immunoSEQ multiplex PCR; TCRdb's copy has only in-frame clones and leaves some out. The data show about 190,000 clones, roughly 76% seen once. This receptor was obtained from a woman aged 25-40 years in good health and CMV-seropositive. Sample: PBMCs. The gene calls are TRBV7-2 and TRBJ2-3; D not certain. The CDR3 DNA follows: TGTGCCAGCGGTCGGTTCGCTCCACTTGGCACAGATACGCAGTATTTT. Encoded protein: CASGRFAPLGTDTQYF.